Each of the 24 T cell receptor beta chains below was sequenced from the same sample in a study of shared clonotypes between healthy human individuals. Sequencing was performed with immunoSEQ multiplex PCR; in TCRdb, only in-frame clones are kept and a portion is missing. This sample carries roughly 2.2 million clones, roughly 93% of them seen once, and the ten largest clones take 0.39%. Sequenced material: naive CD4+ T cells from PBMCs. As to subset: CD45RA+ positively selected. All receptors derive from a man between 18 and 29 years old in good health. Some clones in this sample may be carry-over from other donors' samples.

V gene TRBV19 combines with J gene TRBJ2-1, with TRBD2 matching 12 bases. V shed 5 bases, J shed 10 bases, and the junction held 6 bases outside the gene matches. Germline CDR1 and CDR2: LNHDA and SQIVND (reference sequence). CDR3 size: 14 residues. In DNA, the CDR3 is TGTGCCAGTAGTGCGCTAGCGGGGGGGGCGGAGCAGTTCTTC. This encodes CASSALAGGAEQFF.

The chain employs TRBV6-5 and TRBJ1-3, with 7 positions matching TRBD1. J gave up 8 bases and V 0 bases, and 4 bases lay outside the gene matches. Germline loops: CDR1 MNHEY, CDR2 SVGAGI. This CDR3 is 14 amino acids long. CDR3 amino acids: CASSYSRTGYTIYF. In DNA form, the CDR3 reads TGTGCCAGCAGTTACTCGAGGACAGGCTACACCATATATTTT.

The CDR3 nucleotides are TGTGCCAGCACCTCATCGGTCAACAATCAGCCCCAGCATTTT. It yields the protein CASTSSVNNQPQHF. The chain recombines TRBV28 with TRBJ1-5; D unclear. The ends were cut back, 7 bases at V and 3 bases at J, with 13 bases in the middle. The CDR3 spans 14 residues. The germline V gene encodes CDR1 MDHEN and CDR2 SYDVKM.

This chain uses TRBV5-1 with TRBJ2-1, with D perhaps TRBD2 (6 bases). Germline V gives CDR1 SGHRS, CDR2 YFSETQ. CDR3 length: 11 residues. Trimming left V 4 bases short and J 12 bases short, with 11 bases between. The CDR3 DNA reads TGCGCCAGCAGCATGGAGGGAATGCAGTTCTTC. The encoded protein is CASSMEGMQFF.

V is TRBV7-3 and J is TRBJ2-3; the match to TRBD2 covers 7 bases. This CDR3 is 15 amino acids long. V lost 5 bases, J lost 6 bases, and 11 bases stayed unmatched. CDR1 is SGHTA and CDR2 is FQGTGA in the germline V gene. This chain's CDR3 is CASSPRAYGGDTQYF. The CDR3 DNA sequence: TGTGCCAGCAGCCCAAGGGCTTACGGGGGGGATACGCAGTATTTT.

The chain uses TRBV5-8 and TRBJ1-2; no firm D call. V gave up 2 bases and J gave up 2 bases, with 13 bases separating them. Per the germline V gene, CDR1 is SGHTS and CDR2 is YDEGEE. The CDR3 is made up of 15 amino acids. CDR3 bases: TGTGCCAGCAGCTTTCGGGCAGGAGCCAACTATGGCTACACCTTC. Translating it yields CASSFRAGANYGYTF. The whole variable domain, remainder taken from reference TRBV5-8 and TRBJ1-2, is EAGVTQSPTHLIKTRGQQATLRCSPISGHTSVYWYQQALGLGLQFLLWYDEGEERNRGNFPPRFSGRQFPNYSSELNVNALELEDSALYLCASSFRAGANYGYTFGSGTRLTVV.

This clone occurred a few times. The rearrangement uses TRBV14 and TRBJ2-2; D is uncertain. V shed 1 base and J shed 7 bases, with 7 bases lying between them. The CDR3 consists of 13 residues. Germline V gene data show CDR1 as SGHDN and CDR2 as FVKESK. CDR3 residues: CASSQGVFGELFF. CDR3 nucleotides: TGTGCCAGCAGCCAAGGGGTGTTCGGGGAGCTGTTTTTT.

V is TRBV6-6 and J is TRBJ2-3, with 7 bases identical to TRBD1. Looked up from germline, CDR1 is MNHNY and CDR2 is SVGAGI (reference sequence). Trimming at V came to 6 bases and at J to 3 bases, leaving 9 bases not matched to a gene. The CDR3 contains 15 residues. CDR3 coding DNA: TGTGCCAGCAGGCCCGGGACAGTAACTACAGATACGCAGTATTTT. The encoded protein is CASRPGTVTTDTQYF.

For this clone: At one boundary the junction diverges from the germline segment, which might be a read error. This chain uses TRBV14 with TRBJ2-1, with D hard to call. Germline-derived CDR1 and CDR2 are SGHDN and FVKESK. There are 13 residues in the CDR3. CDR3 region: CASSQRSNNEQFF. The CDR3, as DNA: TGTGCCAGCAGCCAGCGCTCCAACAATGAGCAGTTCTTC.

To note about this clone: The same CDR3 arises from other DNA sequences in this sample as well. The chain links TRBV7-2 to TRBJ2-3, with D possibly matching TRBD2 (6 bases). Between the trimmed V and J ends, which lost 5 bases and 3 bases, there was a span of 12 bases. The germline V gene encodes CDR1 SGHTA and CDR2 FQGNSA. The CDR3 sequence is 14 residues long. CDR3 region: CASSPLRGTDTQYF. DNA of the CDR3: TGTGCCAGCAGCCCACTCCGGGGGACAGATACGCAGTATTTT.

The V gene is TRBV15, the J gene TRBJ2-7; D perhaps matches TRBD2 (5 bases). V shed 0 bases and J shed 0 bases, with 6 bases lying between them. Germline loops: CDR1 LNHNV, CDR2 YYDKDF (reference sequence). The CDR3 runs to 14 residues. Here the CDR3 reads CATSRDRDSYEQYF. In nucleotides, the CDR3 is TGTGCCACCAGCAGAGACCGGGACTCCTACGAGCAGTACTTC.

This clone was recorded once. The same CDR3 arises from other DNA sequences in this sample as well. The chain joins TRBV6-5 to TRBJ1-2; D possibly corresponds to TRBD1 (5 bases). The CDR3 is 14 residues long. V was trimmed by 0 bases and J by 4 bases, leaving 9 bases between them. CDR1 MNHEY and CDR2 SVGAGI come from the germline V gene. The CDR3 bases are TGTGCCAGCAGTTACTCGAGGGGCGGCTATGGCTACACCTTC. Protein: CASSYSRGGYGYTF.

The chain uses TRBV2 and TRBJ2-7; D ambiguous. CDR1 SNHLY and CDR2 FYNNEI come from the germline V gene. Trimming pared 6 bases from V and 2 bases from J, leaving 14 bases between. The CDR3 length is 14 residues. The CDR3 sequence: CASSVISTAYEQYF. The CDR3 coding sequence is TGTGCCAGCAGCGTCATTTCCACAGCCTACGAGCAGTACTTC. Variable domain in full (rest from reference TRBV2 and TRBJ2-7): EPEVTQTPSHQVTQMGQEVILRCVPISNHLYFYWYRQILGQKVEFLVSFYNNEISEKSEIFDDQFSVERPDGSNFTLKIRSTKLEDSAMYFCASSVISTAYEQYFGPGTRLTVT.

This clone showed up just once. The chain recombines TRBV7-9 with TRBJ2-7; 8 nucleotides match TRBD2. This CDR3 comprises 14 residues. Germline values: CDR1 SEHNR, CDR2 FQNEAQ (reference sequence). V lost 5 bases and J lost 3; bases outside the gene matches: 6. DNA of the CDR3: TGTGCCAGCAGCGTTGCGGGAGGCCACTACGAGCAGTACTTC. Protein: CASSVAGGHYEQYF.

This clone was seen only once. The V gene is TRBV7-9, the J gene TRBJ2-1; weak D call: TRBD2 (6 bases). This CDR3 has 18 amino acids. CDR1 is SEHNR, CDR2 FQNEAQ, per germline (reference sequence). V was trimmed by 5 bases and J by 3 bases, leaving 23 bases between them. CDR3 bases: TGTGCCAGCAGCCCCACGAGGGCTAGCGAGAAAAACTACAATGAGCAGTTCTTC. This translates into CASSPTRASEKNYNEQFF. Together with reference TRBV7-9 and TRBJ2-1, the CDR3 gives the full variable domain: DTGVSQNPRHKITKRGQNVTFRCDPISEHNRLYWYRQTLGQGPEFLTYFQNEAQLEKSRLLSDRFSAERPKGSFSTLEIQRTEQGDSAMYLCASSPTRASEKNYNEQFFGPGTRLTVL.

The V and J genes are TRBV6-6 and TRBJ1-1; TRBD1 matches at 7 bases. CDR1 is MNHNY and CDR2 is SVGAGI in the germline V gene (reference sequence). The CDR3 totals 16 residues. With 5 bases clipped from V and 0 bases from J, the junction kept 9 bases outside the gene matches. The CDR3 DNA reads TGTGCCAGCAGTCCGCCGACAGGGTCCCTGAACACTGAAGCTTTCTTT. The encoded protein is CASSPPTGSLNTEAFF.

This clone appeared once. The rearrangement uses TRBV14 and TRBJ2-3; either TRBD1 or TRBD2 may supply D (5 bases each). Per germline, CDR1 SGHDN and CDR2 FVKESK. The CDR3 contains 15 residues. V shed 4 bases and J shed 0 bases, with 11 bases lying between them. CDR3 loop: CASSPTWGSTDTQYF. In nucleotides, the CDR3 is TGTGCCAGCAGCCCAACGTGGGGGAGCACAGATACGCAGTATTTT. Together with reference TRBV14 and TRBJ2-3, the CDR3 gives the full variable domain: EAGVTQFPSHSVIEKGQTVTLRCDPISGHDNLYWYRRVMGKEIKFLLHFVKESKQDESGMPNNRFLAERTGGTYSTLKVQPAELEDSGVYFCASSPTWGSTDTQYFGPGTRLTVL.

The chain links TRBV19 to TRBJ2-7, with D perhaps assigned TRBD1 or TRBD2 (5 bases each). Germline V lookup: CDR1 LNHDA, CDR2 SQIVND (reference sequence). This CDR3 contains 16 residues. V lost 4 bases and J lost 0, with 16 bases in between. CDR3 bases: TGTGCCAGTAGTACCCGACTTGGGACGTACTCCTACGAGCAGTACTTC. This gives the protein CASSTRLGTYSYEQYF. The variable domain in full, completed from reference TRBV19 and TRBJ2-7, reads DGGITQSPKYLFRKEGQNVTLSCEQNLNHDAMYWYRQDPGQGLRLIYYSQIVNDFQKGDIAEGYSVSREKKESFPLTVTSAQKNPTAFYLCASSTRLGTYSYEQYFGPGTRLTVT.

V gene TRBV20-1 combines with J gene TRBJ2-7; no reliable D call. Trimming took 1 base from V and 6 from J, leaving 7 bases between them. The CDR3 spans 11 residues. CDR1 is DFQATT, CDR2 SNEGSKA, per germline (reference sequence). The CDR3 region has the DNA TGCAGTGCTAGAGGCACCTCCGAGCAGTACTTC. This gives the protein CSARGTSEQYF.

The genes are TRBV6-5 and TRBJ2-1, with 8 bases matching TRBD2. The CDR3 covers 13 residues. With 11 bases clipped from V and 4 bases from J, the junction kept 7 bases outside the gene matches. Per germline, CDR1 MNHEY and CDR2 SVGAGI. DNA for the CDR3: TGTGCCTCCTCGGGGGGGTCGTACAATGAGCAGTTCTTC. Residues: CASSGGSYNEQFF.

The CDR3 protein is CASSERVLSGTNTEAFF. Here the CDR3 DNA reads TGTGCCAGCAGTGAAAGAGTTTTGTCGGGCACTAACACTGAAGCTTTCTTT. The chain is built from TRBV2 and TRBJ1-1; D uncertain. The V gene lost 2 bases and the J gene lost 2 bases, with 18 bases spanning the gap. CDR3 size: 17 residues. In germline, CDR1 is SNHLY, CDR2 FYNNEI.

The gene calls are TRBV28 and TRBJ1-1; possibly TRBD1 for D (5 bases). This CDR3 is 13 amino acids long. Germline V gives CDR1 MDHEN, CDR2 SYDVKM. V was clipped by 8 bases and J by 3 bases, with 13 bases between them. The CDR3 region has the DNA TGTGCCAGCGGGACTTTCCGGGACACTGAAGCTTTCTTT. It yields the protein CASGTFRDTEAFF.

This chain uses TRBV28 with TRBJ2-2, with a possible D match to TRBD2 (5 bases). Per the germline V gene, CDR1 is MDHEN and CDR2 is SYDVKM. The V and J ends lost 7 bases and 1 base respectively, with 16 bases between them. CDR3 length: 16 amino acids. Here the CDR3 reads CASTPRGSENTGELFF. Here the CDR3 DNA reads TGTGCCAGCACCCCTCGGGGTAGCGAGAACACCGGGGAGCTGTTTTTT.

The rearrangement links TRBV4-3 to TRBJ2-1; no definite D call. V gave up 3 bases and J gave up 5 bases, with 8 bases separating them. Looked up from germline, CDR1 is LGHNA and CDR2 is YSLEER. CDR3 size: 13 residues. Written as DNA, the CDR3 is TGCGCCAGCAGCCACCAAAGGAACAATGAGCAGTTCTTC. Encoded protein: CASSHQRNNEQFF.